Sequencing of this T cell receptor (beta chain) was carried out in a study of T cell responses to AZD1222 COVID-19 vaccine. Study-level results: Of the AZD1222 recipients, only 5 to 7 were seropositive at baseline. Sampling that yielded the repertoires occurred only after the peak T cell response. Donors were mostly white British, more females; clonal diversity possibly underestimated.

This CDR3 is built from 14 residues. Between the trimmed V and J ends, which lost 2 bases and 6 bases, there was a span of 8 bases. Per germline, CDR1 MDHEN and CDR2 SYDVKM. In the case of this clone: Antigen unknown.

TCRdb's table, derived via immunoSEQ multiplex PCR, lists solely in-frame clones and lacks some. The table records approximately 150,000 clones, 85% to 90% of them present only once. This specimen consisted of peripheral blood, obtained on day 0 of AZD1222 vaccination. This chain uses TRBV28 with TRBJ1-6; D remains ambiguous. The clonotype was recovered from an adult in good health. CDR3 loop: CASSLIGPNSPLHF. Written as DNA, the CDR3 is TGTGCCAGCAGTTTAATCGGTCCTAATTCACCCCTCCACTTT.